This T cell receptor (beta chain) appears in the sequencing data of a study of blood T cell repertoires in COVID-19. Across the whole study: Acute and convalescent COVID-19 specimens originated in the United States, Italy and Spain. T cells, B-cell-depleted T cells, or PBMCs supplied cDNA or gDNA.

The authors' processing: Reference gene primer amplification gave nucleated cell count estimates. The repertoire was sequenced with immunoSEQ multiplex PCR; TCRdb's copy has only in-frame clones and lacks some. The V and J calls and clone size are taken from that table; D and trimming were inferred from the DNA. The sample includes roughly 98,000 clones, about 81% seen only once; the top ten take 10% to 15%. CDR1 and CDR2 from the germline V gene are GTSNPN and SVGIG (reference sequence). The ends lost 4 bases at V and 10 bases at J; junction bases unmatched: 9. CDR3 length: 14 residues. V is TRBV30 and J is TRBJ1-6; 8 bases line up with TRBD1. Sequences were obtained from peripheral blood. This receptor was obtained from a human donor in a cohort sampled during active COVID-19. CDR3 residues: CAWNQGADGSPLHF. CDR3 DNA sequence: TGTGCCTGGAACCAGGGGGCGGATGGCTCACCCCTCCACTTT. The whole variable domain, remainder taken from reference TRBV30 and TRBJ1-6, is SQTIHQWPATLVQPVGSPLSLECTVEGTSNPNLYWYRQAAGRGLQLLFYSVGIGQISSEVPQNLSASRPQDRQFILSSKKLLLSDSGFYLCAWNQGADGSPLHFGNGTRLTVT.